The 20 T cell receptor beta chains presented below share a single source sample, sequenced in a study of T cells after yellow fever vaccination. In TCRdb, the 5' RACE reads were re-called with MiXCR into one record per CDR3 protein. Found here are approximately 110,000 distinct CDR3 sequences, around 7.7% of them singletons; the top ten hold roughly 2.6%. Sequencing used CD4+ T cells sorted from PBMCs, obtained around 10 days after the first yellow fever vaccination. The receptors come from a young man who received the YFV17D yellow fever vaccine.

This clonotype was counted many times. The chain joins TRBV5-6 to TRBJ1-5, with D possibly matching TRBD1 (5 bases). Germline CDR1 and CDR2: SGHDT and YYEEEE. V was shortened by 1 base and J by 4 bases, with 12 bases between the two germline ends. The CDR3 spans 15 residues. In DNA form, the CDR3 reads TGTGCCAGCAGCTTGACGGGGAAGGGGAATCAGCCCCAGCATTTT. This gives the protein CASSLTGKGNQPQHF.

This sequence joins TRBV7-8 and TRBJ2-7; D remains ambiguous. Trimming removed 2 bases at V and 0 bases at J, with 8 bases between. Germline assignment: CDR1 SGHVS and CDR2 FQNEAQ. The CDR3 sequence is 14 residues long. CDR3 sequence: CASSLLYSSYEQYF. DNA of the CDR3: TGTGCCAGCAGCTTATTGTACAGCTCCTACGAGCAGTACTTC. The variable domain in full, completed from reference TRBV7-8 and TRBJ2-7, reads GAGVSQSPRYKVAKRGQDVALRCDPISGHVSLFWYQQALGQGPEFLTYFQNEAQLDKSGLPSDRFFAERPEGSVSTLKIQRTQQEDSAVYLCASSLLYSSYEQYFGPGTRLTVT.

Details on this clonotype: With a much larger clone just one base away, this may be a read error. This chain connects TRBV7-2 to TRBJ2-3; 9 positions agree with TRBD2. Germline values: CDR1 SGHTA, CDR2 FQGNSA. This CDR3 spans 14 amino acids. Losses at the gene ends were 9 bases for V and 7 bases for J; bases not matched to a gene: 11. CDR3 DNA sequence: TGTGCCAGAAGCCCTCCTAGCGGGGTATATACGCAGTATTTT. Protein product: CARSPPSGVYTQYF.

The chain employs TRBV5-4 and TRBJ2-1; D perhaps matches TRBD2 (6 bases). Germline lookup yields CDR1 SGHNT and CDR2 YYREEE (reference sequence). This CDR3 has 15 residues. Trimming stripped 4 bases from V and 0 bases from J, with 11 bases between. The CDR3 loop reads CASSRDWSSYNEQFF. In DNA, the CDR3 is TGTGCCAGCAGCCGGGACTGGAGCTCCTACAATGAGCAGTTCTTC.

V usage is TRBV5-1 and J usage is TRBJ1-1, with 7 bases that match TRBD1. This CDR3 region has 12 residues. The germline CDR1 and CDR2 sequences are SGHRS and YFSETQ. The V gene end was trimmed by 0 bases and the J gene end by 10 bases; junction bases not matched to a gene: 3. The CDR3 coding sequence is TGCGCCAGCAGCTTGGATCAGGGGGTAGCTTTCTTT. It specifies CASSLDQGVAFF.

This clonotype showed up many times. The genes are TRBV28 and TRBJ1-4; tentative D call: TRBD1 (6 bases). The germline V gene has CDR1 MDHEN and CDR2 SYDVKM. This CDR3 contains 14 residues. The ends were cut back, 6 bases at V and 5 bases at J, with 13 bases in the middle. CDR3 sequence (DNA): TGTGCCAGCAGCACAGGGCCTCTCAATGAAAAACTGTTTTTT. Residues: CASSTGPLNEKLFF.

This clonotype was counted at least ten times. The rearrangement links TRBV12-3 or TRBV12-4 to TRBJ1-1, with D unresolved. Trimming cost V 7 bases and J 0 bases, with 9 bases left between them. CDR3 size: 13 residues. The CDR3 loop reads CASTLQVNTEAFF. CDR3 sequence (DNA): TGTGCCAGCACCCTACAAGTGAACACTGAAGCTTTCTTT.

There are many counts of this clonotype. The chain joins TRBV20-1 to TRBJ1-3; D unclear. The CDR3 consists of 14 residues. Trimming left V 3 bases short and J 0 bases short, with 9 bases between. CDR1 and CDR2 from the germline V gene are DFQATT and SNEGSKA (reference sequence). The CDR3 region has the DNA TGCAGTGCTAGTAGGTTTTCCTCTGGAAACACCATATATTTT. Its protein product is CSASRFSSGNTIYF.

This clonotype has just a few counts. Just one base apart from a much larger clone, this may be a read error. The chain employs TRBV20-1 and TRBJ2-3, with D possibly matching TRBD2 (5 bases). The CDR3 has 12 amino acids. Germline V gene lookup returns CDR1 DFQATT and CDR2 SNEGSKA (reference sequence). The V gene lost 3 bases and the J gene lost 7 bases, with 11 bases spanning the gap. DNA of the CDR3: TGCAGTGCTAGTACGTCGGGAAATACGCAGTATTTT. Its translation: CSASTSGNTQYF.

This chain joins TRBV29-1 and TRBJ1-2; no definite D call. Germline CDR1 and CDR2: SQVTM and ANQGSEA. Trimming took 4 bases from V and 5 from J, leaving 2 bases between them. This CDR3 has 9 amino acids. CDR3 nucleotides: TGCAGCGTTGCGTATGGCTACACCTTC. Its translation: CSVAYGYTF. Full variable domain (rest looked up from reference TRBV29-1 and TRBJ1-2): SAVISQKPSRDICQRGTSLTIQCQVDSQVTMMFWYRQQPGQSLTLIATANQGSEATYESGFVIDKFPISRPNLTFSTLTVSNMSPEDSSIYLCSVAYGYTFGSGTRLTVV.

This clonotype occurred a few times. The CDR3: CASSLDKGGTEAFF. In DNA, the CDR3 is TGCGCCAGCAGCTTGGATAAGGGAGGCACTGAAGCTTTCTTT. The chain recombines TRBV5-1 with TRBJ1-1; D is ambiguous. Germline V gene lookup returns CDR1 SGHRS and CDR2 YFSETQ. The CDR3 spans 14 residues. Trimming stripped 0 bases from V and 4 bases from J, with 10 bases between.

This clonotype was counted many times. The rearrangement links TRBV12-3 or TRBV12-4 to TRBJ2-1; 14 bases line up with TRBD2. The CDR3 sequence is 14 residues long. The ends lost 6 bases at V and 10 bases at J; junction bases unmatched: 5. This CDR3 is CASSTGTSGGEQFF. CDR3 coding DNA: TGTGCCAGCAGCACCGGGACTAGCGGGGGCGAGCAGTTCTTC.

This clonotype was counted at least ten times. This chain connects TRBV6-6 to TRBJ2-4; D remains unclear. V lost 6 bases and J 0 bases, leaving 15 bases between the germline ends. This CDR3 contains 16 residues. Germline CDR1 is MNHNY and CDR2 is SVGAGI (reference sequence). The CDR3 spells CASRGLDMVAKNIQYF. As DNA, the CDR3 is TGTGCCAGCAGGGGCCTCGACATGGTAGCCAAAAACATTCAGTACTTC.

This clonotype showed up many times. Here the CDR3 reads CASSQSLFGTGELFF. DNA for the CDR3: TGTGCCAGCAGTCAATCGTTATTTGGCACCGGGGAGCTGTTTTTT. The chain joins TRBV27 to TRBJ2-2; D not resolved. Germline V gene sequence: CDR1 MNHEY, CDR2 SMNVEV (reference sequence). The CDR3 length is 15 residues. Trimming took off 5 bases at V and 4 bases at J, with 14 bases between the two ends.

The table lists this clonotype with a few counts. V usage is TRBV18 and J usage is TRBJ2-1; 11 nucleotides agree with TRBD1. V lost 5 bases to trimming and J lost 5 bases; unmatched junction nucleotides: 5. Germline lookup yields CDR1 KGHSH and CDR2 LQKENI. This CDR3 contains 15 residues. For the CDR3, the DNA is TGTGCCAGCTCAGTTGGACAGGGGGCCAACAATGAGCAGTTCTTC. Its protein product is CASSVGQGANNEQFF.

Concerning this clonotype itself: Possible read error: a much larger clone is one base away. The CDR3 DNA reads as TGCTCCAGCAGCTACTTAGCGGAACCCCAAGAGACCCAGTACTTC. Protein product: CSSSYLAEPQETQYF. The chain uses TRBV5-1 and TRBJ2-5; D is possibly TRBD2 (6 bases). Germline V gene lookup returns CDR1 SGHRS and CDR2 YFSETQ. There are 15 residues in the CDR3.

This clonotype showed up many times. The rearrangement joins TRBV6-1 to TRBJ1-5; the D is unclear. There are 15 residues in the CDR3. The germline V gene has CDR1 MNHNS and CDR2 SASEGT. The ends were cut back, 4 bases at V and 9 bases at J, with 19 bases in the middle. The CDR3 reads CASSGGRSLGRPQHF. As DNA, the CDR3 is TGTGCCAGCAGTGGCGGCCGCTCGCTTGGGCGGCCCCAGCATTTT.

This clonotype came up a few times. The rearrangement joins TRBV23-1 to TRBJ2-5; TRBD1 aligns across 9 bases. TRBV23-1 has ORF status, its function being uncertain. V dropped 0 bases and J dropped 2; count of bases not matched to a gene: 7. The length of the CDR3 is 17 residues. CDR3 in amino acids: CASSQSGTGKGQETQYF. CDR3 bases: TGCGCCAGCAGTCAATCCGGGACAGGGAAAGGACAAGAGACCCAGTACTTC.

This rearrangement joins TRBV19 to TRBJ2-7; D is possibly TRBD1 (6 bases). Germline CDR1 reads LNHDA; CDR2 reads SQIVND (reference sequence). CDR3 size: 14 residues. V dropped 7 bases and J dropped 5 bases, with 18 bases sitting between them. CDR3 coding DNA: TGTGCCAGTACCTATCGGACAGACAGCGACGAGCAGTACTTC. This sequence encodes CASTYRTDSDEQYF.

This clonotype came up many times. The chain recombines TRBV28 with TRBJ2-3, with 12 nucleotides matching TRBD2. Unmatched junction bases numbered 4, after V lost 5 bases and J lost 4 bases. This CDR3 spans 15 amino acids. Germline V gives CDR1 MDHEN, CDR2 SYDVKM. CDR3 bases: TGTGCCAGCAGTCTAGCGGGGGGGCGCTCAGATACGCAGTATTTT. Amino acid sequence: CASSLAGGRSDTQYF.